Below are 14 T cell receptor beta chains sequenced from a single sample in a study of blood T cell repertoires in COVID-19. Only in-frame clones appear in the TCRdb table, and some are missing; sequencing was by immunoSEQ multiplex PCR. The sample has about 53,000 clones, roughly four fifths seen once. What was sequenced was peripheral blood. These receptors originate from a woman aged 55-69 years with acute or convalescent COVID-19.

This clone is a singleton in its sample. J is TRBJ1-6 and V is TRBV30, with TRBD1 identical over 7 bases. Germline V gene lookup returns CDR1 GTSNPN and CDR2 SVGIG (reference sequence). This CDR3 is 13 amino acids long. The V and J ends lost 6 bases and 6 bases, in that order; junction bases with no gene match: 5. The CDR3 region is CACRDRANSPLHF. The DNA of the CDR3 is TGTGCCTGCCGAGACAGGGCTAATTCACCCCTCCACTTT.

Here the CDR3 reads CASSQGVYGYTF. The CDR3 bases are TGTGCCAGCAGTCAGGGGGTATATGGCTACACCTTC. The chain links TRBV6-5 to TRBJ1-2; 7 nucleotides match TRBD1. Germline V lookup: CDR1 MNHEY, CDR2 SVGAGI. V dropped 5 bases and J dropped 5; count of bases not matched to a gene: 2. This CDR3 is built from 12 residues.

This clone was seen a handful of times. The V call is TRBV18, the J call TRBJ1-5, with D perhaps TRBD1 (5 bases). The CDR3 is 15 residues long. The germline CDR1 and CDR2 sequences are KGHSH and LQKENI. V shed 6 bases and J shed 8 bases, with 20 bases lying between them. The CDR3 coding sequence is TGTGCCAGCTCCTTCGCTGGCTACGCGGGGGAGCCCCAGCATTTT. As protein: CASSFAGYAGEPQHF.

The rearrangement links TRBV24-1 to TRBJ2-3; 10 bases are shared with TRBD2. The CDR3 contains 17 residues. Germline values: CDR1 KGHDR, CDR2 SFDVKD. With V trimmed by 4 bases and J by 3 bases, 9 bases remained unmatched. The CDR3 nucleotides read TGTGCCACCAGTGACCCCAATCTAGCGGGAGAGACAGATACGCAGTATTTT. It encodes CATSDPNLAGETDTQYF.

Written as DNA, the CDR3 is TGTGCCACCAGCAGAGAGCTAGGACTAGCGGGGCTCACAGATACGCAGTATTTT. It translates to CATSRELGLAGLTDTQYF. This chain joins TRBV15 and TRBJ2-3; the match to TRBD2 covers 12 bases. After removal of 0 bases from V and 2 bases from J, the junction contained 6 bases not matched to a gene. The CDR3 totals 18 residues. Germline V lookup: CDR1 LNHNV, CDR2 YYDKDF (reference sequence).

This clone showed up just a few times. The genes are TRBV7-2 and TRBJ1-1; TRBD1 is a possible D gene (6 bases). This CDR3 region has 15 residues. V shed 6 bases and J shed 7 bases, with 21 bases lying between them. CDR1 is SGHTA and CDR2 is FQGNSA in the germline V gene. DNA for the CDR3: TGTGCCAGCAGTCTCCGGTGGCAGGGGCGATTTGAAGCTTTCTTT. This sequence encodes CASSLRWQGRFEAFF.

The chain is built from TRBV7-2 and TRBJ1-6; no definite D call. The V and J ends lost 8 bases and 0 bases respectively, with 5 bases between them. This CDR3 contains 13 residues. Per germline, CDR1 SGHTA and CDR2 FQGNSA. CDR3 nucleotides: TGTGCCAGCGGGAGCTCCTATAATTCACCCCTCCACTTT. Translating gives CASGSSYNSPLHF.

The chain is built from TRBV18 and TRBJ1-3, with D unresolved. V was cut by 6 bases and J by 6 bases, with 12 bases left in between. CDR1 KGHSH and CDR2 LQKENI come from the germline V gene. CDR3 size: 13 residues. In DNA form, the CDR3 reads TGTGCCAGCTCGGGAGGGAAGGAAAACACCATATATTTT. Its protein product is CASSGGKENTIYF.

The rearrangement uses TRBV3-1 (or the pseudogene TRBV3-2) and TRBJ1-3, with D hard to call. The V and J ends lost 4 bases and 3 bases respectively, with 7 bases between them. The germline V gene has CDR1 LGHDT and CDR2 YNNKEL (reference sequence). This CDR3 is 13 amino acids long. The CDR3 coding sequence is TGTGCCAGCAGCCCGAGGGTTGGAAACACCATATATTTT. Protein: CASSPRVGNTIYF.

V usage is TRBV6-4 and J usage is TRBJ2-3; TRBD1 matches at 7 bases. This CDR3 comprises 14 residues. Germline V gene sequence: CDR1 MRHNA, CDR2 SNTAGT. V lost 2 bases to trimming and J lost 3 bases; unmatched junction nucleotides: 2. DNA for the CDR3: TGTGCCAGCAGTGACAGGGGGCTAACAGATACGCAGTATTTT. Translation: CASSDRGLTDTQYF.

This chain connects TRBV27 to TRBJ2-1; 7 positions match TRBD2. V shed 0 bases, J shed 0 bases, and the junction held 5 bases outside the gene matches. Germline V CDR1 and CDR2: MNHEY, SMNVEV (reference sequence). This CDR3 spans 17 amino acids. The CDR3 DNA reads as TGTGCCAGCAGTTTATCGGGGCTAGCGGACTCCTACAATGAGCAGTTCTTC. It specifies CASSLSGLADSYNEQFF.

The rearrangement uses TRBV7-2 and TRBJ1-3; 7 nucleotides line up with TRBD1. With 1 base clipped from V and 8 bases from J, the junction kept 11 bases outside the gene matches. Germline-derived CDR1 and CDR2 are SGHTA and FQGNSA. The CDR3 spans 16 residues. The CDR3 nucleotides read TGTGCCAGCAGCTTAGGACCTGGACAGGCCGGACACACCATATATTTT. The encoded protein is CASSLGPGQAGHTIYF.

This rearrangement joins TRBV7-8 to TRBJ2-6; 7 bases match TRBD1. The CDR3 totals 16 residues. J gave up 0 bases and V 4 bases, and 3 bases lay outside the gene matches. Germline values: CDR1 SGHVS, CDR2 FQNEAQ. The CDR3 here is CASSYTGVSGANVLTF. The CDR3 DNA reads TGTGCCAGCAGCTATACAGGGGTCTCTGGGGCCAACGTCCTGACTTTC.

CDR3 nucleotides: TGTGCCAGCAGGCAAACAGGGATCCGGGCTGGAAACACCATATATTTT. Its translation is CASRQTGIRAGNTIYF. The chain recombines TRBV28 with TRBJ1-3, with D possibly matching TRBD1 (6 bases). The CDR3 has 16 amino acids. Per the germline V gene, CDR1 is MDHEN and CDR2 is SYDVKM. Trimming removed 6 bases from V and 2 bases from J, with 17 bases in between.